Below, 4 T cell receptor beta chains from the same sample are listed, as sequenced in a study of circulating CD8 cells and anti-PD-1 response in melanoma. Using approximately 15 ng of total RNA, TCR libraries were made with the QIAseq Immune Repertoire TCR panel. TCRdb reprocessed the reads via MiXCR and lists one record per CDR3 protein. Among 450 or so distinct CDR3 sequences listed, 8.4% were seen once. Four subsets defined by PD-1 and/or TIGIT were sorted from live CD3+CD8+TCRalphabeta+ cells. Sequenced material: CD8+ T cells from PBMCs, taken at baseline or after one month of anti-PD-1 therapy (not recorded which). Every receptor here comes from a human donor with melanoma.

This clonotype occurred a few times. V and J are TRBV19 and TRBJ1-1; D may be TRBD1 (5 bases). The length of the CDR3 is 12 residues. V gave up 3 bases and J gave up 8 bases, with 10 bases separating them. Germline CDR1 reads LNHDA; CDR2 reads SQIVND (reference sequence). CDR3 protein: CASSIDSPEAFF. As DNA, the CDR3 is TGTGCCAGTAGTATCGACAGTCCCGAAGCTTTCTTT.

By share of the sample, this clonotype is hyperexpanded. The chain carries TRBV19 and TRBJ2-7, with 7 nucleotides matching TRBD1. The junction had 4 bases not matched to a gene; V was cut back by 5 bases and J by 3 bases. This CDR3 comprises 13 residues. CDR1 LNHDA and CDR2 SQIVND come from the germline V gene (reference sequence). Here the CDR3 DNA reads TGTGCCAGTAGTTTGACAGGGATCTACGAGCAGTACTTC. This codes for CASSLTGIYEQYF.

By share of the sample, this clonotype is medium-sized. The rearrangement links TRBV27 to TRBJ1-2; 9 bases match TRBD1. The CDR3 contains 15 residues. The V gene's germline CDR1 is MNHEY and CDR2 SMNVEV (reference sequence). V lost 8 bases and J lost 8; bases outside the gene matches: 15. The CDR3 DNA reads TGTGCCAGCCGCTACCCGGGACAGGGTAATCGCGGCTACACCTTC. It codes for CASRYPGQGNRGYTF.

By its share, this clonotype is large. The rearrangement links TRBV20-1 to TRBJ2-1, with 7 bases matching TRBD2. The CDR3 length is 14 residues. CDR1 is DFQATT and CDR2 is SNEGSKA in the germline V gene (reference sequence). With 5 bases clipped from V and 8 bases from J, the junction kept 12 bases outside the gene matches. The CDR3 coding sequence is TGCAGTGCTTGGACTAGGAGGGCTGAAGATGAGCAGTTCTTC. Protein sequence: CSAWTRRAEDEQFF.